The present TCR beta chain was sequenced within a study of T cell changes during pregnancy in multiple sclerosis. Trimming took off 2 bases at V and 5 bases at J, with 12 bases between the two ends. The CDR3 covers 14 residues. Germline CDR1 and CDR2: SGHVS and FQNEAQ. The repertoire was sequenced with immunoSEQ multiplex PCR; TCRdb's copy has only in-frame clones and lacks some. Of some 60,000 clones listed, about 89% were seen once; the top ten hold approximately 2%. This clonotype originated in a female donor with multiple sclerosis, enrolled in a pregnancy study. The sequencing used peripheral blood, collected after pregnancy. V is TRBV7-8 and J is TRBJ2-5; a possible D gene is TRBD1 (5 bases). The chain's CDR3 is CASSLQGNPETQYF. In DNA form, the CDR3 reads TGTGCCAGCAGCTTACAGGGTAACCCGGAGACCCAGTACTTC.